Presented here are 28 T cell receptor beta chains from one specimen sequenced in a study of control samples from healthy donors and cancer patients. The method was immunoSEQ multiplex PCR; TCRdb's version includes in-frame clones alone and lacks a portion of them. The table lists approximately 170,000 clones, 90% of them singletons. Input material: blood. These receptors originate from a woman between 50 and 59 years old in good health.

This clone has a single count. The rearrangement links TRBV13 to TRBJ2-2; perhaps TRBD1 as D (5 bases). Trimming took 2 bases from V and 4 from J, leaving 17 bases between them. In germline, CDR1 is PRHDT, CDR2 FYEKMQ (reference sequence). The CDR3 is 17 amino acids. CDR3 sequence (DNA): TGTGCCAGCAGCTTATCCGTCGACAGTCAGGTCACCGGGGAGCTGTTTTTT. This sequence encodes CASSLSVDSQVTGELFF.

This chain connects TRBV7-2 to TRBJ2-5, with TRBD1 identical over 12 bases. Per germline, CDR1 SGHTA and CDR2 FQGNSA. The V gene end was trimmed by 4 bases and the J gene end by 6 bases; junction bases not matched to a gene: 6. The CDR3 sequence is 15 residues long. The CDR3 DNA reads TGTGCCAGCAGCTCGGGACAGGGGGCCTCAAAGACCCAGTACTTC. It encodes CASSSGQGASKTQYF.

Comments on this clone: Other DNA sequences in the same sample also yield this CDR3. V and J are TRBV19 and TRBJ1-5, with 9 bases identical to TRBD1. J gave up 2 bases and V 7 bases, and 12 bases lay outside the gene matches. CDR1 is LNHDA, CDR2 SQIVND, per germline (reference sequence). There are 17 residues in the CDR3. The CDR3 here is CASTRQGVNLRNQPQHF. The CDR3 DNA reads TGTGCCAGTACGCGACAGGGGGTTAACCTCCGCAATCAGCCCCAGCATTTT.

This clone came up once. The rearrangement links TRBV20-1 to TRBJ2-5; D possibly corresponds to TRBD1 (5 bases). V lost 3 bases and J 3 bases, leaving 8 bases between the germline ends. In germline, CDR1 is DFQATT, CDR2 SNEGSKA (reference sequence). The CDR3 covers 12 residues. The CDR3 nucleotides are TGCAGTGCTAGTAAGGGGAAAGAGACCCAGTACTTC. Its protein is CSASKGKETQYF.

In DNA, the CDR3 is TGTGCCAGCAGCCCTCGTGGGGGCGACTCCTACGAGCAGTACTTC. Translated, it gives CASSPRGGDSYEQYF. This rearrangement joins TRBV9 to TRBJ2-7, with D possibly matching TRBD1 (6 bases). Germline V gene sequence: CDR1 SGDLS, CDR2 YYNGEE. The CDR3 has 15 amino acids. Trimming took off 4 bases at V and 0 bases at J, with 14 bases between the two ends.

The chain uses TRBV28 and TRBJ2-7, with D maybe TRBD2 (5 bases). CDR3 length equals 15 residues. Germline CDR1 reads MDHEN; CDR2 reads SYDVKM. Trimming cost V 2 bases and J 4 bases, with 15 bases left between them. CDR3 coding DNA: TGTGCCAGCAGTTTACGGGCGGGCCTGCGGTACGAGCAGTACTTC. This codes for CASSLRAGLRYEQYF.

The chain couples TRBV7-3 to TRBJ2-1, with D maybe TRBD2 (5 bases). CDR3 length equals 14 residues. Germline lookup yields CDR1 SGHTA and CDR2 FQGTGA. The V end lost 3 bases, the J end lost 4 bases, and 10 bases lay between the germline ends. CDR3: CASSFSGIYNEQFF. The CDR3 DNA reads TGTGCCAGCAGCTTCTCCGGGATATACAATGAGCAGTTCTTC.

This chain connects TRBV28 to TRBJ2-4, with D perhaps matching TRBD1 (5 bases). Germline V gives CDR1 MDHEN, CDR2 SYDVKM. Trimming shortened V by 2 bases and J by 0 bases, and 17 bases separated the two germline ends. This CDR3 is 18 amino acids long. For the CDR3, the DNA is TGTGCCAGCAGTTTAGGAGCAGGGCCGAGACTAGCCAAAAACATTCAGTACTTC. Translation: CASSLGAGPRLAKNIQYF.

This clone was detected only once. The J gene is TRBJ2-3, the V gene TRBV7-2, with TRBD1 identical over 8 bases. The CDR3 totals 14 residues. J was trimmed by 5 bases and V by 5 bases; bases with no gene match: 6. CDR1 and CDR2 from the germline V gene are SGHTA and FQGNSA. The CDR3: CASSIGQGVDTQYF. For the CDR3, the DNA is TGTGCCAGCAGCATTGGACAGGGAGTAGATACGCAGTATTTT.

The CDR3 bases are TGTGCCAGCAGCGGTCGACAGGGTTCAACTAATGAAAAACTGTTTTTT. As protein: CASSGRQGSTNEKLFF. The chain joins TRBV9 to TRBJ1-4; 7 bases align to TRBD1. There are 16 residues in the CDR3. Germline V lookup: CDR1 SGDLS, CDR2 YYNGEE. V trimming: 3 bases; J trimming: 0 bases; junction bases outside the gene matches: 5.

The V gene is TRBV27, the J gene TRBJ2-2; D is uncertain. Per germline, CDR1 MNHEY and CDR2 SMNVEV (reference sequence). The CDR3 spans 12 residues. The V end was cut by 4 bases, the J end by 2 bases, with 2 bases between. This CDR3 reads CASSYNTGELFF. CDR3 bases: TGTGCCAGCAGTTACAACACCGGGGAGCTGTTTTTT.

This CDR3 is CATLGPNYGYTF. The CDR3 DNA follows: TGTGCCACCCTGGGGCCGAACTATGGCTACACCTTC. This sequence joins TRBV19 and TRBJ1-2; the D gene is possibly TRBD1 (5 bases). Germline CDR1 LNHDA, CDR2 SQIVND (reference sequence). The V gene lost 10 bases and the J gene lost 2 bases, with 11 bases spanning the gap. The CDR3 loop spans 12 amino acids. Full variable domain (rest looked up from reference TRBV19 and TRBJ1-2): DGGITQSPKYLFRKEGQNVTLSCEQNLNHDAMYWYRQDPGQGLRLIYYSQIVNDFQKGDIAEGYSVSREKKESFPLTVTSAQKNPTAFYLCATLGPNYGYTFGSGTRLTVV.

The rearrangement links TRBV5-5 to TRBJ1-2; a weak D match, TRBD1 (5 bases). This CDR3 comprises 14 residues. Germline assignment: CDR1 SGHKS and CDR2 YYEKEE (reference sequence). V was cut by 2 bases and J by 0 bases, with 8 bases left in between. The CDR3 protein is CASSFQGANYGYTF. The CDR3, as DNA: TGTGCCAGCAGCTTCCAGGGCGCTAACTATGGCTACACCTTC.

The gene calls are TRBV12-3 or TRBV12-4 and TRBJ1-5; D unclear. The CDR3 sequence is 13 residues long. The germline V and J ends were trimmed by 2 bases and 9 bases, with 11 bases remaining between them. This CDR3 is CASSLSAVGPQHF. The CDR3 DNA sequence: TGTGCCAGCAGTTTATCGGCTGTCGGGCCCCAGCATTTT.

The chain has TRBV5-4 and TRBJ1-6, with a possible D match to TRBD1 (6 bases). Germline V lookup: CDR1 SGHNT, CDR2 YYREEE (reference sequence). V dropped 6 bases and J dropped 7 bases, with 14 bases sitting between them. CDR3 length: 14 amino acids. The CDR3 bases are TGTGCCAGCACTCCTCAGGGACAAAATTCACCCCTCCACTTT. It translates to CASTPQGQNSPLHF.

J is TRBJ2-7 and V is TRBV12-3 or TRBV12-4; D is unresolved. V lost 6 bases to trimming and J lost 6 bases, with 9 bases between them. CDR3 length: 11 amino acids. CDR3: CASSAYGEQYF. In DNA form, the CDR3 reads TGTGCCAGCAGCGCTTACGGCGAGCAGTACTTC.

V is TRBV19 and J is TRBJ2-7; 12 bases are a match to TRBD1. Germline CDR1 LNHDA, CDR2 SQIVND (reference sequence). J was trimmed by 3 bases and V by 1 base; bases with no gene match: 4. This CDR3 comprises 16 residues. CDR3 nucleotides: TGTGCCAGTAGTATAGCTGGGACAGGGGGCAACTACGAGCAGTACTTC. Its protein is CASSIAGTGGNYEQYF.

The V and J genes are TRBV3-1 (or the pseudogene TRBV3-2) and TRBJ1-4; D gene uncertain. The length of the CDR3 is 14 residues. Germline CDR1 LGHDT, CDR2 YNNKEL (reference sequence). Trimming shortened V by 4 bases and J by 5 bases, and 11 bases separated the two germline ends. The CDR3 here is CASSPEWGNEKLFF. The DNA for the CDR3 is TGTGCCAGCAGCCCGGAGTGGGGAAATGAAAAACTGTTTTTT.

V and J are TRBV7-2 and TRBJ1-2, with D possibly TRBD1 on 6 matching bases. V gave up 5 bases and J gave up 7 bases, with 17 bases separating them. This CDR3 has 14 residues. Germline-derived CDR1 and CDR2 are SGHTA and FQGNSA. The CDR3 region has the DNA TGTGCCAGCAGCCCTCCAGGGGTTATCGGTGGCTACACCTTC. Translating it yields CASSPPGVIGGYTF.

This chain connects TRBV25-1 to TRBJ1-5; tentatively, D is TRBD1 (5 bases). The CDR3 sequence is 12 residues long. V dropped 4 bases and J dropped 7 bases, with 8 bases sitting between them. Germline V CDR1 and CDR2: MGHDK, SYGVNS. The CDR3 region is CASSVGVQPQHF. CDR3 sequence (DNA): TGTGCCAGCAGTGTGGGGGTCCAGCCCCAGCATTTT.

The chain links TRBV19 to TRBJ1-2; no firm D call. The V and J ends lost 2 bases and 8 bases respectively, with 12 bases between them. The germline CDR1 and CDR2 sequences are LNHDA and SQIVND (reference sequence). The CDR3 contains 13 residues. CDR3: CASSITRQGGYTF. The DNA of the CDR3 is TGTGCCAGTAGTATAACCAGGCAAGGCGGCTACACCTTC. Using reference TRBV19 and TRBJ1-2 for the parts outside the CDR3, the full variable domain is DGGITQSPKYLFRKEGQNVTLSCEQNLNHDAMYWYRQDPGQGLRLIYYSQIVNDFQKGDIAEGYSVSREKKESFPLTVTSAQKNPTAFYLCASSITRQGGYTFGSGTRLTVV.

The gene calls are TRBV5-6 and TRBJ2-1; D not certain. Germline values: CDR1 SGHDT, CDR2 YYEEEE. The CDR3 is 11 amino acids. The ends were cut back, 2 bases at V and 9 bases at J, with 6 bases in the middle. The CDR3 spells CASSFSVEQFF. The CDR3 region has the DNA TGTGCCAGCAGCTTTAGTGTTGAGCAGTTCTTC.

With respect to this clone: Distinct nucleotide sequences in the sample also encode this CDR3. CDR3 in amino acids: CASSLEIGGGFYEKLFF. In DNA, the CDR3 is TGTGCCAGCAGTTTAGAGATAGGGGGGGGGTTCTATGAAAAACTGTTTTTT. This rearrangement joins TRBV28 to TRBJ1-4; weak D call: TRBD1 (6 bases). The CDR3 consists of 17 residues. Germline assignment: CDR1 MDHEN and CDR2 SYDVKM. The germline V and J ends were trimmed by 2 bases and 6 bases, with 19 bases remaining between them.

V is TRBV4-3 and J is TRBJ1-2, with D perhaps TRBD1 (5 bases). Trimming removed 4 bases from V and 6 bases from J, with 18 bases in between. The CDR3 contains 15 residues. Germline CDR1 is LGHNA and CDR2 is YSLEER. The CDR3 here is CASSPRKAGLNGYTF. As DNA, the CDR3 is TGCGCCAGCAGCCCAAGAAAAGCAGGGTTGAATGGCTACACCTTC.

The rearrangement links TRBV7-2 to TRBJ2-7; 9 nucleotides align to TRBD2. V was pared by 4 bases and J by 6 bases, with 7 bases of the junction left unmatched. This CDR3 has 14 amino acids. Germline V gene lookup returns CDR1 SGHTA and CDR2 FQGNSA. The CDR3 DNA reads TGTGCCAGCAGCTCGGGACTAGCCGACCTCGAGCAGTACTTC. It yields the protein CASSSGLADLEQYF. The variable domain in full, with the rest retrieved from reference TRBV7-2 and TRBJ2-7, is GAGVSQSPSNKVTEKGKDVELRCDPISGHTALYWYRQSLGQGLEFLIYFQGNSAPDKSGLPSDRFSAERTGGSVSTLTIQRTQQEDSAVYLCASSSGLADLEQYFGPGTRLTVT.

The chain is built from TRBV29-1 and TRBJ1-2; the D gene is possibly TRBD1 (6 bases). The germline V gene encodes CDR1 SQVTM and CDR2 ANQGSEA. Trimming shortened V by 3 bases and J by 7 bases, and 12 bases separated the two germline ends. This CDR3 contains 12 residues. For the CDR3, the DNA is TGCAGCGTTGATTGGGGACAAGGTGGCTACACCTTC. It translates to CSVDWGQGGYTF.

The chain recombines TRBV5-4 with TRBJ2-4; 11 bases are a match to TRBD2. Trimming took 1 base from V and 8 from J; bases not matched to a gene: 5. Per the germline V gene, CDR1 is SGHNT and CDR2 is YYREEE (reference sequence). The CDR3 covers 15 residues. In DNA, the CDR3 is TGTGCCAGCAGCTTGACTAGCGGGGGTTTCGACATTCAGTACTTC. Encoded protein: CASSLTSGGFDIQYF.

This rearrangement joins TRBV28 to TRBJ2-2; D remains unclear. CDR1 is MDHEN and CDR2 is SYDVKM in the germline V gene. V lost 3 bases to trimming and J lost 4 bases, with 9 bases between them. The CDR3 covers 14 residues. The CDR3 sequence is CASSLALPTGELFF. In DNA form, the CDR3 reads TGTGCCAGCAGTTTGGCGCTACCCACCGGGGAGCTGTTTTTT.